This TCR beta chain was profiled in a study of beta chain features in type 1 diabetes. Reverse transcribing all isolated RNA meant expressed TCRB transcripts were sequenced. Only in-frame clones appear in the TCRdb table, and some are missing; sequencing was by immunoSEQ multiplex PCR. The profile covers 130,000 or so clones, with roughly 17% appearing a single time and around 2.5% taken by the ten largest. Study outcomes and limitations: When Type 1 diabetes patients were examined, their TCRB CDR3s proved moderately but significantly shorter in all four CD4+ subsets.

This clone showed up many times. Its specificity is unknown. Trimming removed 6 bases from V and 7 bases from J, with 10 bases in between. Germline V gene data show CDR1 as SQVTM and CDR2 as ANQGSEA. The CDR3 runs 10 residues. The sample was central memory CD4+ T cells from blood. The receptor's source is a man aged 18 to 35 with type 1 diabetes. The V and J genes are TRBV29-1 and TRBJ2-7; D remains unclear. The DNA of the CDR3 is TGCAGCGTCGCAACCGGGGAGCAGTACTTC. Its protein product is CSVATGEQYF.